This TCR beta chain was documented in a study of cytomegalovirus exposure and HLA in healthy donors. In its sample, this clone was seen once. In the PCR, 60 Vbeta and 13 Jbeta primers were used. The table came from immunoSEQ multiplex PCR; TCRdb's copy has only in-frame clones and leaves some out. The sample lists 170,000 or so clones, about three quarters occurring once. V shed 5 bases and J 4 bases; nucleotides not matched to a gene: 7. Germline CDR1 reads SGHAT; CDR2 reads FQNNGV. The CDR3 covers 14 residues. Sequenced material: PBMCs. This receptor was obtained from a woman aged 45-59 years in good health and CMV-seropositive. The chain carries TRBV11-2 and TRBJ1-1; 7 bases are a match to TRBD1. CDR3 nucleotides: TGTGCCAGCAGCCGTGACAGGGTTGGCACTGAAGCTTTCTTT. Translated, it gives CASSRDRVGTEAFF.